These T cell receptor beta chains were read from a single sample in a study of cytomegalovirus exposure and HLA in healthy donors. Sequenced by immunoSEQ multiplex PCR; TCRdb stores in-frame clones only, minus some. Of about 120,000 clones detected, approximately 88% appear once; the ten largest clones hold about 6%. Source material: PBMCs. These receptor sequences come from a woman aged 18-30 years in good health and CMV-seropositive. The CDR3 runs from the conserved cysteine through the conserved F or W. D genes are given only for firm matches. The size of a clone is reported for some rows only, either as once, few or many, or as a class for expanded clones.

clone size	D gene	V gene	J gene	CDR3 DNA	CDR3 protein
NA	NA	TRBV30	TRBJ1-1	TGTGCCTGGACCTGGGGGGGATTGAACACTGAAGCTTTCTTT	CAWTWGGLNTEAFF
NA	NA	TRBV11-2	TRBJ1-1	TGTGCCAGCAGCTTACGTACCGCGACTGAAGCTTTCTTT	CASSLRTATEAFF
NA	NA	TRBV4-2	TRBJ2-3	TGTGCCAGCAGCCCCCGCGTTACGGACACCCCAGGAGATACGCAGTATTTT	CASSPRVTDTPGDTQYF
few	NA	TRBV19	TRBJ1-2	TGTGCCAGTAGTACCAGAACAGACAGCTATGGCTACACCTTC	CASSTRTDSYGYTF
NA	NA	TRBV27	TRBJ1-2	TGTGCCAGCAGTCCTACAGGGCATGGCTACACCTTC	CASSPTGHGYTF
NA	TRBD1	TRBV7-9	TRBJ2-5	TGTGCCAGCAGCTCCGGACAGACAGGGGTGCAAGAGACCCAGTACTTC	CASSSGQTGVQETQYF
NA	TRBD1	TRBV5-1	TRBJ2-7	TGCGCCAGCAGCTTGACAGGGGGCTTAGAGGAGCAGTACTTC	CASSLTGGLEEQYF
NA	NA	TRBV9	TRBJ1-4	TGTGCCAGCAGCGTAGTGGACAGCCCTGCAACTAATGAAAAACTGTTTTTT	CASSVVDSPATNEKLFF
NA	TRBD2	TRBV15	TRBJ2-1	TGTGCCACCAACTCACTAGCGGGGGGGCCACATGAGCAGTTCTTC	CATNSLAGGPHEQFF
NA	TRBD1	TRBV19	TRBJ1-5	TGTGCCAGTAGTATTACAGGGGGGAAGAATCAGCCCCAGCATTTT	CASSITGGKNQPQHF
once	TRBD1	TRBV4-2	TRBJ1-1	TGTGCCAGCAGCCAAGTGACAGGGTTGAACACTGAAGCTTTCTTT	CASSQVTGLNTEAFF
NA	TRBD2	TRBV7-3	TRBJ2-7	TGTGCCAGCAGCCTGAGCGGGGGGGCTTACGAGCAGTACTTC	CASSLSGGAYEQYF
NA	NA	TRBV12-2	TRBJ1-5	TGTGCAAGTCGCTTAGCGGGGCAGCATACCAAGCCCCAGCATTTT	CASRLAGQHTKPQHF
NA	TRBD1	TRBV10-3	TRBJ1-1	TGTGCCATCAAGACCGGGACAGGAAGTCCCGACTTCACTGAAGCTTTCTTT	CAIKTGTGSPDFTEAFF
NA	NA	TRBV7-9	TRBJ2-7	TGTGCCAGCAGCTCTCCCCCAGGCTACGAGCAGTACTTC	CASSSPPGYEQYF
NA	NA	TRBV7-9	TRBJ1-1	TGTGCCAGCAGACTAATTCAGGGTGAAGCTTTCTTT	CASRLIQGEAFF
few	NA	TRBV11-2	TRBJ2-7	TGTGCCAGCAGCCCTGACAAGTACGAGCAGTACTTC	CASSPDKYEQYF
NA	TRBD2	TRBV5-6	TRBJ2-4	TGTGCCAGCAGCTCGCGGGAGGACAAAAACATTCAGTACTTC	CASSSREDKNIQYF
NA	NA	TRBV7-2	TRBJ2-3	TGTGCCAGCAGCTTAATGGAGCTTAGTACGCAGTATTTT	CASSLMELSTQYF
NA	NA	TRBV21-1	TRBJ1-4	TGTGCCAGCGGAGGACAGGGGGAGCCCCTTGGTGAAAAACTGTTTTTT	CASGGQGEPLGEKLFF
NA	NA	TRBV5-1	TRBJ2-2	TGCGCCAGCAGCTTGGTGGAGAGCCCCGGGGAGCTGTTTTTT	CASSLVESPGELFF
NA	NA	TRBV19	TRBJ1-1	TGTGCCAGTAGTACCGGACAGCTGAACACTGAAGCTTTCTTT	CASSTGQLNTEAFF
once	NA	TRBV5-1	TRBJ1-4	TGCGCCAGCAGCTTGGGCGGCTTGGATGAAAAACTGTTTTTT	CASSLGGLDEKLFF
NA	TRBD1	TRBV19	TRBJ1-1	TGTGCCAGTAGTATCGGACAGGTGCCCATGAACACTGAAGCTTTCTTT	CASSIGQVPMNTEAFF
NA	TRBD2	TRBV19	TRBJ2-5	TGTGCCAGTAGAGCGGGATCAAGAGGGGAGACCCAGTACTTC	CASRAGSRGETQYF
NA	NA	TRBV10-2	TRBJ1-5	TGCGCCAGCAGTGATGGGGGGACCTATCAGCCCCAGCATTTT	CASSDGGTYQPQHF
NA	TRBD1	TRBV28	TRBJ1-5	TGTGCCAGCAGTTTTATCTTCCGGAAACACAGGGGTAAGGGCAATCAGCCCCAGCATTTT	CASSFIFRKHRGKGNQPQHF
NA	TRBD2	TRBV27	TRBJ2-3	TGTGCCAGCAGCTTGATACTAGCGGGAAGCACAGATACGCAGTATTTT	CASSLILAGSTDTQYF
NA	TRBD2	TRBV11-2	TRBJ2-7	TGTGCCAGCAGCTTAGAAACTAGCGAGCTCTACGAGCAGTACTTC	CASSLETSELYEQYF
NA	TRBD2	TRBV7-8	TRBJ2-5	TGTGCCAGCAGCCCGAGACTAGCGGGAGCGGGGGAGACCCAGTACTTC	CASSPRLAGAGETQYF
NA	NA	TRBV4-2	TRBJ2-2	TGTGCCAGCAGCCAAGAAAGAACTAGCCCCACCGGGGAGCTGTTTTTT	CASSQERTSPTGELFF